A selection of T cell receptor beta chains follows, all from one sample in a study of OX40 agonist ivuxolimab in advanced cancers. Measured with immunoSEQ multiplex PCR; TCRdb has only the in-frame clones, and not every one. The table records more than 80,000 clones, around nine tenths of them present only once. Source: CD4+ or CD8+ T cells sorted from blood, taken in a trial of the OX40 agonist ivuxolimab. These receptors were collected from an adult with an advanced solid tumor such as melanoma, head and neck, liver or kidney cancer. Each CDR3 is given with its conserved first and last residue. The D gene is left open where the match is weak. A row's size may be missing; if present it is once, few, many or a size class.

D | J | V | size | DNA | CDR3
TRBD1 | TRBJ2-7 | TRBV30 | NA | TGTGCCTGGAGTCGGACAGGGAGCGAGCAGTACTTC | CAWSRTGSEQYF
TRBD1 | TRBJ2-6 | TRBV4-3 | NA | TGCGCCAGCAGCCAAGCTCGATTTCAGGGGGCATTTTCTGGGGCCAACGTCCTGACTTTC | CASSQARFQGAFSGANVLTF
TRBD2 | TRBJ2-5 | TRBV5-1 | NA | TGCGCCAGCAGCTTGGATGGCGGGGGGGAAGAGACCCAGTACTTC | CASSLDGGGEETQYF
NA | TRBJ1-1 | TRBV28 | NA | TGTGCCAGCAGTTTAACCGTCCCTGAAGCTTTCTTT | CASSLTVPEAFF
NA | TRBJ2-2 | TRBV21-1 | NA | TGTGCCAGCAGCAAATTCGGAGAAGCGGGGGAGAACACCGGGGAGCTGTTTTTT | CASSKFGEAGENTGELFF
TRBD1 | TRBJ1-4 | TRBV4-3 | NA | TGCGCCAGCAGCCCACAGGGGGGCGTTAATGAAAAACTGTTTTTT | CASSPQGGVNEKLFF
NA | TRBJ2-7 | TRBV6-1 | NA | TGTGCCAGCAGTGAAGCTAGGTTGGACGGAGGATACGAGCAGTACTTC | CASSEARLDGGYEQYF
TRBD2 | TRBJ2-3 | TRBV4-1 | NA | TGCGCCAGCAGCCACGGTAGACTAGCGGGGGGGCCAGATACGCAGTATTTT | CASSHGRLAGGPDTQYF
NA | TRBJ2-7 | TRBV11-2 | NA | TGTGCCAGCAGCTTACTGCCGGGCGGGAACTACGAGCAGTACTTC | CASSLLPGGNYEQYF
NA | TRBJ2-3 | TRBV27 | NA | TGTGCCAGCAGTTTATCCGGCTACGCAGATACGCAGTATTTT | CASSLSGYADTQYF
NA | TRBJ1-5 | TRBV19 | NA | TGTGCCCCATATAGGGTAATGAGCAATCAGCCCCAGCATTTT | CAPYRVMSNQPQHF
NA | TRBJ1-5 | TRBV6-5 | once | TGTGCCAGCAAGAAAGAAAAGGTTAGCAATCAGCCCCAGCATTTT | CASKKEKVSNQPQHF
NA | TRBJ2-2 | TRBV6-1 | NA | TGTGCCAGCTTCCAGCCCCGGGTCACCGGGGAGCTGTTTTTT | CASFQPRVTGELFF
TRBD2 | TRBJ2-3 | TRBV30 | NA | TGTGCCTGGAGTGTAGGACTAGCGAGCACAGATACGCAGTATTTT | CAWSVGLASTDTQYF
NA | TRBJ1-5 | TRBV15 | NA | TGTGCCACCAGCAGAGAAACCGGGCCCCAGCATTTT | CATSRETGPQHF
TRBD1 | TRBJ1-5 | TRBV6-1 | once | TGTGCCAGCAGTGTAGGGACAGGGGCTCAGCCCCAGCATTTT | CASSVGTGAQPQHF
NA | TRBJ2-3 | TRBV6-5 | NA | TGTGCCAGCAGTTACTTGGACAGCACAGATACGCAGTATTTT | CASSYLDSTDTQYF